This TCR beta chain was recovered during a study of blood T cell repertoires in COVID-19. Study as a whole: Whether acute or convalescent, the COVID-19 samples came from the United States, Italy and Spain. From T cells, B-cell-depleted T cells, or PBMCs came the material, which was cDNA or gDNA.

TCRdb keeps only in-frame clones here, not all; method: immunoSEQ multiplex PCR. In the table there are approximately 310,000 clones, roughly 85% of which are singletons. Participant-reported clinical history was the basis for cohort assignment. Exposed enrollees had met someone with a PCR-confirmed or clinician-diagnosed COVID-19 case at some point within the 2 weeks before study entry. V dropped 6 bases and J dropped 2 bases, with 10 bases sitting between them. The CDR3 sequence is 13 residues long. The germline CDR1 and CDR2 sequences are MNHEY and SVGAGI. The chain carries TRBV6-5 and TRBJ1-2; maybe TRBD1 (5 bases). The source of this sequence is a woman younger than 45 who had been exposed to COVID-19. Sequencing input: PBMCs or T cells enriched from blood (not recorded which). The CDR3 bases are TGTGCCAGCAGGCAGGGCTTGAACTATGGCTACACCTTC. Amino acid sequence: CASRQGLNYGYTF.